The rows below give T cell receptor beta chains drawn from one sample of a study of blood T cell repertoires in COVID-19. Repertoires were generated with immunoSEQ multiplex PCR, while TCRdb's copy carries only in-frame clones and drops some. The sample records around 230,000 clones, around 86% being singletons. The specimen sequenced was peripheral blood. Receptors were obtained from a man in his fifties with COVID-19, enrolled during active disease. CDR3s leave out the opening cysteine and the closing phenylalanine or tryptophan.

cdr3_length v_call cdr3_aa
15 TRBV5-1 ASSPLRRSGVSSDKY
14 TRBV27 ASSLYPGQVVSEQF
17 TRBV10-1 ASSETSGRSDPGTDTQY
9 TRBV13 ASSSGETQY
16 TRBV27 ASSLFFSGGAVLYEQY
10 TRBV6-5 ASSLQNTEAF
11 TRBV7-3 ASSTLSTGELF
14 TRBV4-1 ASSQVRGAGGDGYT
15 TRBV2 ASITTVGLVGAETQY
14 TRBV5-4 ASSIDPLGGYYEQY
13 TRBV6-5 ASRRQGANTGELF
11 TRBV10-1 ASSIGVGTEAF
13 TRBV5-1 ASSSMSGSKETQY
10 TRBV11-2 ASSFPTGEQY
14 TRBV10-3 AISGTSGRSGYEQY
13 TRBV7-2 ASSLDGSTNYGYT
14 TRBV5-6 ASSLAKDSFTYEQY
13 TRBV7-7 ASSLQAGTQETQY
13 TRBV4-2 ASSQTSGSSYEQY
11 TRBV2 ASSGQGVTEAF
12 TRBV5-1 ASSMTGGVETQY
12 TRBV11-2 ASSPDRVGYGYT
15 TRBV4-1 ASSLASGRAFRETQY
12 TRBV7-2 ASSSTGMNTEAF
13 TRBV3-1/TRBV3-2 ASSRRTGNTGELF
11 TRBV9 ASSARGDTEAF
12 TRBV2 ASSEAISQETQY
13 TRBV11-1 ASSLELAGGGEQY
12 TRBV10-3 AIKGQGSMGEQY
12 TRBV3-1/TRBV3-2 ASSQDRGFETQY
12 TRBV11-3 ASSSGLAYNEQF
14 TRBV14 ASSPGSGYPQETQY
11 TRBV5-8 ASSFGQNYEQY
19 TRBV15 ATSRDYPIPTADSGANVLT
15 TRBV30 AWSVGPKLLVNYGYT
14 TRBV9 ASSPQGGGAWDTQY
13 TRBV6-5 ASSPTGDRGQPQH
16 TRBV5-1 ASSLTPLAGSSYNEQF
13 TRBV7-4 ASSLDRGVADTQY
12 TRBV6-5 ASSYTGTPNEQF
13 TRBV6-6 ASSSLNRGTGELF
10 TRBV2 ASRQGAGELF
9 TRBV5-3 ARSQDNEQF
11 TRBV6-5 ASSKNRDQPQH
11 TRBV12-3/TRBV12-4 ASSATSGYGYT
13 TRBV28 ASRTGGSGNTEAF
12 TRBV7-2 ASSSDRGYQPQH
11 TRBV6-1 ASSEVIGQPQH